The 19 T cell receptor beta chains given below trace back to one sample, sequenced in a study of T cell changes during pregnancy in multiple sclerosis. The assay was immunoSEQ multiplex PCR, and TCRdb's table has in-frame clones only and misses some. The sample has about 60,000 clones, 92% seen once. The sequencing used CD4+ T cells from peripheral blood mononuclear cells, collected in the second trimester of pregnancy. These receptors originate from a female donor with multiple sclerosis, enrolled in a pregnancy study.

V and J are TRBV10-3 and TRBJ1-1; TRBD1 might be the D (5 bases). This CDR3 spans 13 amino acids. Trimming left V 8 bases short and J 6 bases short, with 16 bases between. The germline CDR1 and CDR2 sequences are ENHRY and SYGVKD. The chain's CDR3 is CAIGQGQFAEAFF. CDR3 bases: TGTGCCATCGGCCAGGGCCAGTTCGCTGAAGCTTTCTTT.

In DNA form, the CDR3 reads TGTGCCAGCAGTTACGATACGGGACTAGCGGGCCAGGAGTTCTTC. As protein: CASSYDTGLAGQEFF. The chain links TRBV6-6 to TRBJ2-1; the match to TRBD2 covers 12 bases. The CDR3 is 15 amino acids. CDR1 is MNHNY and CDR2 is SVGAGI in the germline V gene (reference sequence). The V gene end was trimmed by 2 bases and the J gene end by 14 bases; junction bases not matched to a gene: 10.

J is TRBJ2-5 and V is TRBV19, with 10 bases lining up with TRBD2. V was pared by 8 bases and J by 5 bases, with 11 bases of the junction left unmatched. The germline CDR1 and CDR2 sequences are LNHDA and SQIVND (reference sequence). The CDR3 runs 15 residues. In nucleotides, the CDR3 is TGTGCCAGTTCCAACGGGCTAGCGGGAGAGGAGACCCAGTACTTC. Translation gives CASSNGLAGEETQYF.

V is TRBV7-3 and J is TRBJ2-3; D gene uncertain. Trimming cost V 2 bases and J 6 bases, with 9 bases left between them. From germline, CDR1 is SGHTA and CDR2 FQGTGA. The CDR3 runs to 13 residues. CDR3 sequence: CASSLSGGDTQYF. In DNA form, the CDR3 reads TGTGCCAGCAGCTTATCGGGTGGGGATACGCAGTATTTT.

The chain recombines TRBV6-5 with TRBJ2-7; D may be TRBD2 (5 bases). Germline V gene sequence: CDR1 MNHEY, CDR2 SVGAGI. This CDR3 contains 15 residues. With 4 bases removed from V and 0 bases from J, the gap between germline ends came to 13 bases. The CDR3 coding sequence is TGTGCCAGCAGTTCCGGACTTTTCCGCTCCTACGAGCAGTACTTC. This sequence encodes CASSSGLFRSYEQYF.

The chain has TRBV6-1 and TRBJ2-1, with 9 bases identical to TRBD2. CDR3 size: 15 residues. Per germline, CDR1 MNHNS and CDR2 SASEGT. Unmatched junction bases numbered 9, after V lost 6 bases and J lost 6 bases. The CDR3 sequence is CASRNSGSLSNEQFF. The CDR3 DNA reads TGTGCCAGCAGGAATAGCGGGAGTTTAAGCAATGAGCAGTTCTTC.

This chain links TRBV27 with TRBJ1-2; D gene unclear. CDR1 is MNHEY, CDR2 SMNVEV, per germline (reference sequence). V was trimmed by 3 bases and J by 4 bases, leaving 9 bases between them. The CDR3 length is 13 residues. The CDR3 coding sequence is TGTGCCAGCAGTTTTAAGCCGTTCTATGGCTACACCTTC. This gives the protein CASSFKPFYGYTF.

This clone was recorded once. This chain links TRBV5-1 with TRBJ1-1; D uncertain. The CDR3 runs to 13 residues. Trimming took 5 bases from V and 6 from J, leaving 14 bases between them. Looked up from germline, CDR1 is SGHRS and CDR2 is YFSETQ. In nucleotides, the CDR3 is TGCGCCAGCAGGTTGCGGCGGGGTGCTGAAGCTTTCTTT. Protein sequence: CASRLRRGAEAFF.

This clone appeared a single time. The chain carries TRBV6-4 and TRBJ2-2, with a possible D match to TRBD2 (6 bases). Per the germline V gene, CDR1 is MRHNA and CDR2 is SNTAGT. This CDR3 has 14 residues. The V end lost 5 bases, the J end lost 6 bases, and 13 bases lay between the germline ends. The CDR3 is CASSLFRDSGELFF. The CDR3 DNA reads TGTGCCAGCAGTCTATTCAGGGACTCCGGGGAGCTGTTTTTT.

The rearrangement links TRBV10-3 to TRBJ2-2; 8 bases map to TRBD1. The germline V gene has CDR1 ENHRY and CDR2 SYGVKD. J was trimmed by 4 bases and V by 4 bases; bases with no gene match: 17. This CDR3 comprises 19 residues. As DNA, the CDR3 is TGTGCCATCAGTGCCCGGGGATCCAGGGGGCAGCGAGGCACCGGGGAGCTGTTTTTT. Translated, it gives CAISARGSRGQRGTGELFF.

The table lists this clone with a count of one. The rearrangement links TRBV5-1 to TRBJ2-7; a possible D gene is TRBD1 (6 bases). V was cut by 1 base and J by 5 bases, with 19 bases left in between. CDR1 SGHRS and CDR2 YFSETQ come from the germline V gene. CDR3 length: 16 amino acids. The CDR3 sequence: CASSLSRQASGDEQYF. DNA for the CDR3: TGCGCCAGCAGCTTGTCCCGACAGGCCTCTGGGGACGAGCAGTACTTC.

The V gene is TRBV27, the J gene TRBJ1-5; 7 positions match TRBD1. CDR1 and CDR2 from the germline V gene are MNHEY and SMNVEV (reference sequence). CDR3 length: 15 residues. Unmatched junction bases numbered 7, after V lost 5 bases and J lost 3 bases. In DNA, the CDR3 is TGTGCCAGCAGTCCCCGACAGGGAAACAATCAGCCCCAGCATTTT. Translating gives CASSPRQGNNQPQHF.

This clone showed up just a few times. This chain connects TRBV11-2 to TRBJ2-7, with 7 bases that match TRBD1. Unmatched junction bases numbered 13, after V lost 5 bases and J lost 6 bases. The CDR3 covers 15 residues. Germline CDR1 is SGHAT and CDR2 is FQNNGV. The CDR3 loop reads CASSLRQGPFVEQYF. CDR3 DNA sequence: TGTGCCAGCAGCCTAAGACAGGGCCCATTTGTCGAGCAGTACTTC.

CDR3 DNA: TGTGCCAGCAGCTTGGACAGGCGGGGAACTGAAGCTTTCTTT. This encodes CASSLDRRGTEAFF. The V call is TRBV7-9, the J call TRBJ1-1; 7 bases are a match to TRBD1. Germline CDR1 reads SEHNR; CDR2 reads FQNEAQ (reference sequence). Germline trimming cut 3 bases from V and 5 bases from J; bases unmatched to any gene: 6. This CDR3 has 14 residues.

V gene TRBV7-9 combines with J gene TRBJ1-6; TRBD1 aligns across 9 bases. The trim removed 3 bases at V and 7 bases at J, leaving 4 bases unmatched. The CDR3 has 15 amino acids. Germline V CDR1 and CDR2: SEHNR, FQNEAQ (reference sequence). CDR3 in amino acids: CASSFGDRENSPLHF. The CDR3 coding sequence is TGTGCCAGCAGCTTCGGGGACAGGGAGAATTCACCCCTCCACTTT. The full variable domain, rest sourced from reference TRBV7-9 and TRBJ1-6, is DTGVSQNPRHKITKRGQNVTFRCDPISEHNRLYWYRQTLGQGPEFLTYFQNEAQLEKSRLLSDRFSAERPKGSFSTLEIQRTEQGDSAMYLCASSFGDRENSPLHFGNGTRLTVT.

The rearrangement uses TRBV18 and TRBJ2-2; TRBD1 matches 7 bases. J gave up 1 base and V 6 bases, and 5 bases lay outside the gene matches. Germline loops: CDR1 KGHSH, CDR2 LQKENI. CDR3 length: 15 amino acids. The CDR3 reads CASSPGTVNTGELFF. The CDR3 DNA is TGTGCCAGCTCTCCCGGGACAGTGAACACCGGGGAGCTGTTTTTT.

The gene calls are TRBV5-1 and TRBJ1-2; 8 nucleotides align to TRBD1. CDR3 length: 15 amino acids. The junction had 9 bases not matched to a gene; V was cut back by 0 bases and J by 8 bases. Germline loops: CDR1 SGHRS, CDR2 YFSETQ. CDR3 sequence: CASSLATGTGWGYTF. DNA of the CDR3: TGCGCCAGCAGCTTGGCTACTGGGACAGGTTGGGGCTACACCTTC. Based on the CDR3 plus reference TRBV5-1 and TRBJ1-2, the full variable domain is KAGVTQTPRYLIKTRGQQVTLSCSPISGHRSVSWYQQTPGQGLQFLFEYFSETQRNKGNFPGRFSGRQFSNSRSEMNVSTLELGDSALYLCASSLATGTGWGYTFGSGTRLTVV.

The chain uses TRBV6-5 and TRBJ1-3, with TRBD1 as a possible D gene (5 bases). This CDR3 is 15 amino acids long. Germline loops: CDR1 MNHEY, CDR2 SVGAGI. V gave up 2 bases and J gave up 0 bases, with 8 bases separating them. This CDR3 is CASSYTGDSGNTIYF. CDR3 coding DNA: TGTGCCAGCAGTTACACAGGAGACTCTGGAAACACCATATATTTT.

The chain has TRBV5-1 and TRBJ2-1; 16 bases map to TRBD2. J was trimmed by 10 bases and V by 4 bases; bases with no gene match: 11. The CDR3 is 17 residues long. The germline V gene has CDR1 SGHRS and CDR2 YFSETQ. The CDR3 sequence is CASSPPGLAGGLREQFF. In DNA form, the CDR3 reads TGCGCCAGCAGCCCACCGGGACTAGCGGGAGGGCTGAGAGAGCAGTTCTTC.